These 20 T cell receptor beta chains were sequenced from one sample in a study of beta chain features in type 1 diabetes. Investigators reverse transcribed all isolated RNA, so they sequenced expressed TCRB transcripts. Method: immunoSEQ multiplex PCR; TCRdb's copy keeps in-frame clones and lacks some. The data hold a few hundred thousand clones, with roughly 12% observed a single time. No cognate antigen is known for these TCRs. Points from the study as a whole: The study found moderately but significantly shorter TCRB CDR3s in all four CD4+ subsets of Type 1 diabetes patients.

The sequencing input was naive CD4+ T cells from blood. The receptors derive from a woman aged 18-29 years with type 1 diabetes.

The chain joins TRBV10-3 to TRBJ2-5; a possible D gene is TRBD1 (5 bases). V dropped 0 bases and J dropped 5 bases, with 10 bases sitting between them. Per the germline V gene, CDR1 is ENHRY and CDR2 is SYGVKD. This CDR3 is built from 14 residues. CDR3 loop: CAISESAGLETQYF. Written as DNA, the CDR3 is TGTGCCATCAGTGAGTCGGCAGGGTTGGAGACCCAGTACTTC.

This clone was seen a handful of times. V usage is TRBV4-3 and J usage is TRBJ2-3, with 7 positions matching TRBD2. This CDR3 contains 14 residues. V trimming: 8 bases; J trimming: 1 base; junction bases outside the gene matches: 6. The germline CDR1 and CDR2 sequences are LGHNA and YSLEER. The CDR3 DNA follows: TGCGCCAGCGGGCTAGCGGTTGGCACAGATACGCAGTATTTT. Amino acid sequence: CASGLAVGTDTQYF.

This clone was observed a few times. This sequence joins TRBV29-1 and TRBJ1-4; no firm D call. This CDR3 has 14 residues. The ends were cut back, 4 bases at V and 4 bases at J, with 13 bases in the middle. Looked up from germline, CDR1 is SQVTM and CDR2 is ANQGSEA. The CDR3 DNA sequence: TGCAGCGTTGCTGGGCAGGCTTTTAATGAAAAACTGTTTTTT. Protein product: CSVAGQAFNEKLFF.

This clone was seen more than once but under ten times. V and J are TRBV5-1 and TRBJ1-1; D might be TRBD1 (5 bases). Trimming removed 0 bases at V and 8 bases at J, with 11 bases between. The CDR3 runs to 13 residues. Germline CDR1 is SGHRS and CDR2 is YFSETQ. The CDR3 spells CASSLVGAAEAFF. Here the CDR3 DNA reads TGCGCCAGCAGCTTGGTAGGGGCCGCAGAAGCTTTCTTT.

The CDR3 is CASSQTGSNHEQYF. The CDR3 nucleotides read TGCGCCAGCAGCCAGACAGGATCCAACCACGAGCAGTACTTC. The V call is TRBV5-1, the J call TRBJ2-7, with D perhaps matching TRBD1 (6 bases). V dropped 4 bases and J dropped 5 bases, with 16 bases sitting between them. CDR1 is SGHRS, CDR2 YFSETQ, per germline. This CDR3 contains 14 residues.

As DNA, the CDR3 is TGTGCCATCAGAGAAACCGGGACCGGGGAGCTGTTTTTT. It is translated as CAIRETGTGELFF. The chain is built from TRBV10-3 and TRBJ2-2; D ambiguous. CDR1 is ENHRY and CDR2 is SYGVKD in the germline V gene. The CDR3 is 13 amino acids. V lost 6 bases to trimming and J lost 5 bases, with 10 bases between them.

The rearrangement uses TRBV7-2 and TRBJ1-1, with D unclear. CDR3 length: 14 residues. Per the germline V gene, CDR1 is SGHTA and CDR2 is FQGNSA. The V end lost 0 bases, the J end lost 5 bases, and 10 bases lay between the germline ends. In DNA form, the CDR3 reads TGTGCCAGCAGCTTAGCGCGGTCAAATACTGAAGCTTTCTTT. Protein product: CASSLARSNTEAFF.

This clone was observed a few times. The V gene is TRBV7-9, the J gene TRBJ2-3, with D unclear. Germline assignment: CDR1 SEHNR and CDR2 FQNEAQ (reference sequence). The CDR3 consists of 13 residues. V was pared by 8 bases and J by 0 bases, with 9 bases between. The DNA for the CDR3 is TGTGCCAGCGGTCACAGTAGCACAGATACGCAGTATTTT. The encoded protein is CASGHSSTDTQYF.

The chain is built from TRBV4-3 and TRBJ2-1; 16 bases align to TRBD2. CDR1 LGHNA and CDR2 YSLEER come from the germline V gene. The CDR3 spans 19 residues. J lost 5 bases, V lost 1 base, and 8 bases had no gene match. The chain's CDR3 is CASSQAKGLAGGRNNEQFF. CDR3 bases: TGCGCCAGCAGCCAAGCCAAGGGACTAGCGGGGGGGCGCAACAATGAGCAGTTCTTC.

This chain's CDR3 is CASSSPGQAGEKLFF. The CDR3 DNA follows: TGTGCCAGCAGTTCTCCGGGCCAAGCGGGTGAAAAACTGTTTTTT. This sequence joins TRBV28 and TRBJ1-4; D remains ambiguous. Germline lookup yields CDR1 MDHEN and CDR2 SYDVKM. V lost 4 bases, J lost 7 bases, and 16 bases lay in between. This CDR3 contains 15 residues.

This clone was recorded a few times. The V and J genes are TRBV5-1 and TRBJ2-7; D is ambiguous. V was shortened by 4 bases and J by 5 bases, with 16 bases between the two germline ends. This CDR3 has 14 amino acids. The germline CDR1 and CDR2 sequences are SGHRS and YFSETQ. The CDR3 loop is CASSVGGPPDEQYF. The DNA for the CDR3 is TGCGCCAGCAGCGTTGGTGGCCCTCCTGACGAGCAGTACTTC.

The rearrangement links TRBV15 to TRBJ2-5; a possible D gene is TRBD1 (5 bases). The CDR3 covers 17 residues. V gave up 1 base and J gave up 3 bases, with 18 bases separating them. Looked up from germline, CDR1 is LNHNV and CDR2 is YYDKDF (reference sequence). The CDR3 sequence: CATSRGPLRRAEETQYF. The CDR3, as DNA: TGTGCCACCAGCAGAGGGCCCCTACGCAGGGCCGAAGAGACCCAGTACTTC.

In this sample, this clone turned up a few times. J is TRBJ2-3 and V is TRBV6-6, with D perhaps TRBD1 (6 bases). The CDR3 runs to 14 residues. Germline values: CDR1 MNHNY, CDR2 SVGAGI (reference sequence). Between the trimmed V and J ends, which lost 7 bases and 2 bases, there was a span of 13 bases. The CDR3, as DNA: TGTGCCAGCACTTATGGACAGTACACAGATACGCAGTATTTT. Protein product: CASTYGQYTDTQYF.

This clone occurred a few times. This chain connects TRBV29-1 to TRBJ2-3; TRBD2 matches at 10 bases. There are 14 residues in the CDR3. V was clipped by 7 bases and J by 4 bases; unmatched bases: 8. Germline CDR1 and CDR2: SQVTM and ANQGSEA. The CDR3 DNA sequence: TGCAGCGGCGACCCTAGCGGGAGCGCAGATACGCAGTATTTT. As protein: CSGDPSGSADTQYF.

This clone was seen a few times. The V and J genes are TRBV7-2 and TRBJ1-6; D not certain. The V gene's germline CDR1 is SGHTA and CDR2 FQGNSA. The CDR3 is made up of 16 amino acids. Deletions cut 2 bases from V and 10 bases from J, with 18 bases between. DNA for the CDR3: TGTGCCAGCAGCTTATCTTTGGGCTTAACTGGGTCACCCCTCCACTTT. It encodes CASSLSLGLTGSPLHF.

This clone was seen a few times. The chain combines TRBV6-6 with TRBJ2-7; no reliable D call. V lost 6 bases to trimming and J lost 3 bases, with 12 bases between them. Germline CDR1 MNHNY, CDR2 SVGAGI (reference sequence). The CDR3 is made up of 13 amino acids. The CDR3 DNA reads TGTGCCAGCAGCAGACTTATCCACTACGAGCAGTACTTC. Translation gives CASSRLIHYEQYF.

The gene calls are TRBV25-1 and TRBJ2-1; a possible D gene is TRBD1 (6 bases). The CDR3 loop spans 16 amino acids. CDR1 and CDR2 from the germline V gene are MGHDK and SYGVNS. V was shortened by 3 bases and J by 10 bases, with 22 bases between the two germline ends. The CDR3 bases are TGTGCCAGCAGTGATTGTAGGACAGTCCTCGTTTGCGAGCAGTTCTTC. As protein: CASSDCRTVLVCEQFF.

This clone was seen a few times. The rearrangement links TRBV19 to TRBJ2-1; 14 nucleotides line up with TRBD2. This CDR3 is 17 amino acids long. Germline V gene data show CDR1 as LNHDA and CDR2 as SQIVND (reference sequence). Unmatched junction bases numbered 11, after V lost 4 bases and J lost 9 bases. The DNA for the CDR3 is TGTGCCAGTAGTAGTCGACCGGGACTAGCGGGGGTTGGTGAGCAGTTCTTC. Translating it yields CASSSRPGLAGVGEQFF. Full variable domain (rest looked up from reference TRBV19 and TRBJ2-1): DGGITQSPKYLFRKEGQNVTLSCEQNLNHDAMYWYRQDPGQGLRLIYYSQIVNDFQKGDIAEGYSVSREKKESFPLTVTSAQKNPTAFYLCASSSRPGLAGVGEQFFGPGTRLTVL.

V and J are TRBV5-1 and TRBJ1-1, with a possible D match to TRBD1 (6 bases). Trimming took off 4 bases at V and 4 bases at J, with 17 bases between the two ends. CDR1 and CDR2 (germline): SGHRS, YFSETQ. The CDR3 covers 15 residues. This CDR3 reads CASSPLAGAATEAFF. CDR3 DNA sequence: TGCGCCAGCAGCCCCCTCGCAGGGGCGGCCACTGAAGCTTTCTTT.

This clone was counted a few times. The chain carries TRBV14 and TRBJ2-2; a possible D gene is TRBD1 (6 bases). Germline V CDR1 and CDR2: SGHDN, FVKESK. The CDR3 totals 15 residues. V was cut by 1 base and J by 9 bases, with 15 bases left in between. The CDR3 DNA reads as TGTGCCAGCAGCCAAGCCAGGGGAAAGTTCCGGGAGCTGTTTTTT. Its protein is CASSQARGKFRELFF.